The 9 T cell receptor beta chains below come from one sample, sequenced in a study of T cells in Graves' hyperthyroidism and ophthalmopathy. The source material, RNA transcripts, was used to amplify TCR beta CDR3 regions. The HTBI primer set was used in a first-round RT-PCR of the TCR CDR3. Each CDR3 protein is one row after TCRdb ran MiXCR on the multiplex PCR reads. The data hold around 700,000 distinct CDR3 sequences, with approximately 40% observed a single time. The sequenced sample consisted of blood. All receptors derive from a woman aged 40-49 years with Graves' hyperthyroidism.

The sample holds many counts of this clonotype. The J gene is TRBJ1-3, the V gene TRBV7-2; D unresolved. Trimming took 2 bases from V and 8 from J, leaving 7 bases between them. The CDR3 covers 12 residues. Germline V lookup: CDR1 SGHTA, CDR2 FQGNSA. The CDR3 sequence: CASSLYRDTIYF. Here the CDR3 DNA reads TGTGCCAGCAGCTTATATCGGGACACCATATATTTT.

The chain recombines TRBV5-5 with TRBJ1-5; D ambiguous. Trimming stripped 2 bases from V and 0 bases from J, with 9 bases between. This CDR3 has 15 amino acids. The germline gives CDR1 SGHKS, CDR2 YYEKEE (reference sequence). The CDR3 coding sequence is TGTGCCAGCAGCTTAGAGGGTTTTAGCAATCAGCCCCAGCATTTT. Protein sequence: CASSLEGFSNQPQHF.

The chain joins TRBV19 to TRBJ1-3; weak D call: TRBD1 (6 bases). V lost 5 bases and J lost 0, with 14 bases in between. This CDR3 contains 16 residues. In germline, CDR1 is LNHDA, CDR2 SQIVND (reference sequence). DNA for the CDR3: TGTGCCAGTAGTTTGGTTAGGGGGGTCTCTGGAAACACCATATATTTT. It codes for CASSLVRGVSGNTIYF.

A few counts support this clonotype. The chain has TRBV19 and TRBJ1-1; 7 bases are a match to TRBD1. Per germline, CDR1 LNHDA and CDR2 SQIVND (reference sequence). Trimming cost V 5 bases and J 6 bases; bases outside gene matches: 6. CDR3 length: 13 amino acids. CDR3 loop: CASSPIQGAEAFF. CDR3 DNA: TGTGCCAGTAGTCCAATTCAGGGGGCTGAAGCTTTCTTT. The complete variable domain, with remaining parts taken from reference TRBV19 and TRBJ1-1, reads DGGITQSPKYLFRKEGQNVTLSCEQNLNHDAMYWYRQDPGQGLRLIYYSQIVNDFQKGDIAEGYSVSREKKESFPLTVTSAQKNPTAFYLCASSPIQGAEAFFGQGTRLTVV.

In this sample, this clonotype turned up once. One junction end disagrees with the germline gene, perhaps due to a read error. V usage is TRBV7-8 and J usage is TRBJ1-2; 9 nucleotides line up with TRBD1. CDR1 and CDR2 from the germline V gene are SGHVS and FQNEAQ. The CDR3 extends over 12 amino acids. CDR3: CASKDRGGGYTF. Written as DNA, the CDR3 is TGCGCCAGCAAGGACAGGGGAGGCGGCTACACCTTC.

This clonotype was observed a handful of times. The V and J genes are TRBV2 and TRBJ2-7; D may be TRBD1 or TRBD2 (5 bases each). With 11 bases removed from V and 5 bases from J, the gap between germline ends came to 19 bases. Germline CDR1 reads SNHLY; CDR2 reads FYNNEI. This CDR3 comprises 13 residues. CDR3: CAGAYEGFNEQYF. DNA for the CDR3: TGTGCCGGGGCTTATGAGGGATTCAACGAGCAGTACTTC.

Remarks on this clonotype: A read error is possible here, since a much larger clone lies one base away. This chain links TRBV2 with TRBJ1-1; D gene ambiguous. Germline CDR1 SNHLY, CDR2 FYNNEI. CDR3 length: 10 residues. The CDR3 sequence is CASSEFRSSF. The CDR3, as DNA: TGTGCCAGCAGTGAATTTAGGTCTTCCTTT. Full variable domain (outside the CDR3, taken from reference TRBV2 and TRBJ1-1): EPEVTQTPSHQVTQMGQEVILRCVPISNHLYFYWYRQILGQKVEFLVSFYNNEISEKSEIFDDQFSVERPDGSNFTLKIRSTKLEDSAMYFCASSEFRSSFGQGTRLTVV.

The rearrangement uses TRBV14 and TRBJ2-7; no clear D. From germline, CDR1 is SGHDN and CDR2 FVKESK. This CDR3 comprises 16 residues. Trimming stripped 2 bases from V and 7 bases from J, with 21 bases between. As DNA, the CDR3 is TGTGCCAGCAGCCAATTGTTTGGGGTTTACGTTGGAGAGCAGTACTTC. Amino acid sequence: CASSQLFGVYVGEQYF.

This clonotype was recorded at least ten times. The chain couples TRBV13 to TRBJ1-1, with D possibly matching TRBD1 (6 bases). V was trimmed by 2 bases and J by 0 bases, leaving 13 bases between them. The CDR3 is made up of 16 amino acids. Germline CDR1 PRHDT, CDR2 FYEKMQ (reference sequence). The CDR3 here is CASSLSWSGVNTEAFF. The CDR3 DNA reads TGTGCCAGCAGCTTAAGTTGGTCAGGGGTGAACACTGAAGCTTTCTTT.